Below, 10 T cell receptor beta chains from the same sample are listed, as sequenced in a study of neurological immune-mediated disorders (dated by TCRdb to between 2017 and 2020). Library preparation employed 5' RACE. These reads were obtained on an Illumina HiSeq 2500. Clones were called with MiXCR by TCRdb after fastp trimmed the public reads at Q25, and only in-frame beta chains were retained. Rows are combined by CDR3 protein, so each entry shows the most common genes and DNA. The sample yields roughly 61,000 distinct CDR3 sequences; about 25% were counted once. The ten largest clones take up 4.6% of the sample. Taken with the paper, the label for time point translates to: technical triplicate 2. Sample: PBMCs. These TCRs come from a man aged 55 to 69 with HTLV-1-associated myelopathy (HAM/TSP).

This clonotype was recorded at least ten times. Here the CDR3 reads CASRGTGYEQFF. CDR3 bases: TGTGCCAGCAGGGGTACAGGGTATGAGCAGTTCTTC. The rearrangement uses TRBV12-3 or TRBV12-4 and TRBJ2-1; D possibly corresponds to TRBD1 (6 bases). The CDR3 runs to 12 residues. V lost 6 bases to trimming and J lost 8 bases, with 11 bases between them.

This clonotype was seen ten or more times. The chain joins TRBV5-1 to TRBJ2-1; D is ambiguous. CDR1 and CDR2 from the germline V gene are SGHRS and YFSETQ. V was pared by 0 bases and J by 2 bases, with 21 bases between. This CDR3 is built from 19 residues. CDR3 amino acids: CASSLASAQDHLPYNEQFF. The CDR3 nucleotides read TGCGCCAGCAGCTTGGCTTCCGCCCAAGACCACCTCCCCTACAATGAGCAGTTCTTC.

The table lists this clonotype with many counts. This sequence joins TRBV12-3 or TRBV12-4 and TRBJ1-6; D call uncertain. Deletions cut 6 bases from V and 8 bases from J, with 11 bases between. The length of the CDR3 is 13 residues. CDR3 coding DNA: TGTGCCAGCAGACCGACCGGGGATTCACCCCTCCACTTT. Protein product: CASRPTGDSPLHF.

This clonotype was seen many times. The CDR3 DNA reads TGTGCCAGCGGACTCGAAAGGGGCGGGAATCAGCCCCAGCATTTT. Its protein product is CASGLERGGNQPQHF. This chain uses TRBV2 with TRBJ1-5, with D maybe TRBD1 (5 bases). CDR3 length: 15 residues. V was cut by 8 bases and J by 4 bases, with 18 bases left in between. Looked up from germline, CDR1 is SNHLY and CDR2 is FYNNEI.

The chain employs TRBV9 and TRBJ2-3, with 8 positions matching TRBD2. After removal of 7 bases from V and 11 bases from J, the junction contained 15 bases not matched to a gene. The CDR3 has 14 amino acids. From germline, CDR1 is SGDLS and CDR2 YYNGEE. This CDR3 reads CASRGAGVDLGQYF. For the CDR3, the DNA is TGTGCCAGCCGGGGAGCGGGAGTTGACTTAGGGCAGTATTTT.

There are many counts of this clonotype. The V call is TRBV12-3 or TRBV12-4, the J call TRBJ2-5, with 8 positions matching TRBD2. V lost 8 bases, J lost 2 bases, and 4 bases stayed unmatched. The CDR3 runs 13 residues. The CDR3 DNA follows: TGTGCCAGCGGCGGGGGGCGGCAAGAGACCCAGTACTTC. Residues: CASGGGRQETQYF.

In regard to this clonotype: Just one base apart from a much larger clone, this may be a read error. The CDR3 loop reads CASSSLLTRGVMAFF. CDR3 nucleotide sequence: TGTGCCAGCAGCTCCCTCCTCACAAGGGGCGTGATGGCTTTCTTT. The rearrangement uses TRBV3-1 and TRBJ1-1, with D possibly being TRBD1 (5 bases). Germline V gene lookup returns CDR1 LGHDT and CDR2 YNNKEL (reference sequence). The ends were cut back, 5 bases at V and 11 bases at J, with 24 bases in the middle. The CDR3 loop spans 15 amino acids.

This chain links TRBV27 with TRBJ2-3, with 12 bases matching TRBD2. This CDR3 comprises 14 residues. The junction had 7 bases not matched to a gene; V was cut back by 8 bases and J by 7 bases. The germline CDR1 and CDR2 sequences are MNHEY and SMNVEV (reference sequence). The CDR3 sequence: CASAGTSGWYTQYF. In DNA, the CDR3 is TGTGCCAGCGCCGGGACTAGCGGGTGGTATACGCAGTATTTT.

The chain couples TRBV19 to TRBJ2-5; 12 positions match TRBD2. V was clipped by 7 bases and J by 5 bases; unmatched bases: 20. Germline lookup yields CDR1 LNHDA and CDR2 SQIVND (reference sequence). The CDR3 length is 19 residues. The CDR3 nucleotides are TGTGCCAGTACCGACACCCGGGGGCTAGCGGGAGGGGTGACGGAGACCCAGTACTTC. This sequence encodes CASTDTRGLAGGVTETQYF.

Many counts were recorded for this clonotype. The V call is TRBV5-1, the J call TRBJ1-1; no clear D. V was trimmed by 5 bases and J by 4 bases, leaving 9 bases between them. Germline V lookup: CDR1 SGHRS, CDR2 YFSETQ. CDR3 size: 12 residues. CDR3 nucleotide sequence: TGCGCCAGCAGAAAGGAGGGCACTGAAGCTTTCTTT. Translated: CASRKEGTEAFF.